A single sample gave rise to the 15 T cell receptor beta chains below, sequenced in a study of blood T cell repertoires in COVID-19 (TCRdb year 2020). The receptor library was made with the immunoSEQ multiplex PCR assay. Imported from immuneACCESS, the table was reduced by TCRdb to in-frame sequences with V and J called. These copies leave out some clones; in studies compared against another copy, an unresolved V gene accounts for under half, and the cause of the remainder is not known. The sample table shows approximately 250,000 clones, and 84% are seen once. The ten largest make up about 1.6% of the sample. The source material was peripheral blood. The receptor set was obtained from a woman between 40 and 50 years old who had recovered from COVID-19.

The chain has TRBV25-1 and TRBJ2-7; D gene ambiguous. This CDR3 is 13 amino acids long. The germline gives CDR1 MGHDK, CDR2 SYGVNS. Trimming stripped 2 bases from V and 13 bases from J, with 18 bases between. The CDR3, as DNA: TGTGCCAGCAGTGAAAGAATCAGAGGCGCTATCTACTTC. Translating gives CASSERIRGAIYF.

The chain recombines TRBV5-4 with TRBJ2-2; 13 bases align to TRBD2. Looked up from germline, CDR1 is SGHNT and CDR2 is YYREEE (reference sequence). The CDR3 extends over 18 amino acids. J gave up 6 bases and V 0 bases, and 8 bases lay outside the gene matches. CDR3 region: CASSLEGILAGGPGELFF. CDR3 nucleotides: TGTGCCAGCAGCTTGGAAGGGATACTAGCGGGGGGGCCCGGGGAGCTGTTTTTT. Complete variable domain (other parts from reference TRBV5-4 and TRBJ2-2): ETGVTQSPTHLIKTRGQQVTLRCSSQSGHNTVSWYQQALGQGPQFIFQYYREEENGRGNFPPRFSGLQFPNYSSELNVNALELDDSALYLCASSLEGILAGGPGELFFGEGSRLTVL.

As DNA, the CDR3 is TGTGCCAGCAGTCCCCGCCCATCCCAGGGCAATTCACCCCTCCACTTT. It encodes CASSPRPSQGNSPLHF. The rearrangement uses TRBV28 and TRBJ1-6, with D perhaps matching TRBD1 (5 bases). CDR1 MDHEN and CDR2 SYDVKM come from the germline V gene. This CDR3 has 16 amino acids. V lost 5 bases to trimming and J lost 7 bases, with 18 bases between them.

The chain recombines TRBV18 with TRBJ1-4, with TRBD1 identical over 12 bases. The CDR3 is 16 residues long. Germline V gives CDR1 KGHSH, CDR2 LQKENI. With 1 base clipped from V and 8 bases from J, the junction kept 5 bases outside the gene matches. CDR3 region: CASSPRAGTGGEKLFF. CDR3 coding DNA: TGTGCCAGCTCACCACGAGCCGGGACAGGGGGCGAAAAACTGTTTTTT.

The CDR3 bases are TGCAGTGCTGGTGGGACAGTCAATCAGCCCCAGCATTTT. Translation gives CSAGGTVNQPQHF. The chain is built from TRBV20-1 and TRBJ1-5, with 7 bases that match TRBD1. The ends lost 5 bases at V and 3 bases at J; junction bases unmatched: 4. The CDR3 runs to 13 residues. Germline V gene sequence: CDR1 DFQATT, CDR2 SNEGSKA (reference sequence).

The chain links TRBV28 to TRBJ2-1; D might be TRBD1 (5 bases). Trimming shortened V by 6 bases and J by 12 bases, and 30 bases separated the two germline ends. In germline, CDR1 is MDHEN, CDR2 SYDVKM. The CDR3 length is 17 residues. The DNA of the CDR3 is TGTGCCAGCAGGCAGTCGGGCGTCGTGGGTCCCGCGCAGGGGCAGTTCTTC. Its protein is CASRQSGVVGPAQGQFF.

This rearrangement joins TRBV10-1 to TRBJ2-3; 7 positions match TRBD1. V was clipped by 10 bases and J by 2 bases; unmatched bases: 6. Germline CDR1 and CDR2: WNHNN and SYGVQD (reference sequence). This CDR3 comprises 13 residues. The CDR3 loop reads CATQGDLTDTQYF. CDR3 DNA sequence: TGCGCCACCCAGGGGGACCTCACAGATACGCAGTATTTT.

The V gene is TRBV29-1, the J gene TRBJ1-1, with TRBD1 identical over 8 bases. Per the germline V gene, CDR1 is SQVTM and CDR2 is ANQGSEA. CDR3 length: 14 amino acids. Trimming took 2 bases from V and 5 from J; bases not matched to a gene: 7. The CDR3 here is CSVERGQGETEAFF. The CDR3 DNA follows: TGCAGCGTTGAAAGAGGACAGGGAGAGACTGAAGCTTTCTTT.

This chain links TRBV9 with TRBJ2-5, with TRBD2 as a possible D gene (7 bases). Trimming cost V 0 bases and J 5 bases, with 14 bases left between them. Germline assignment: CDR1 SGDLS and CDR2 YYNGEE. The CDR3 covers 15 residues. The CDR3 bases are TGTGCCAGCAGCGTAGAAGGGGGGGCGGAGGAGACCCAGTACTTC. The encoded protein is CASSVEGGAEETQYF.

V is TRBV18 and J is TRBJ2-1; TRBD2 might be the D (6 bases). V was clipped by 3 bases and J by 9 bases, with 12 bases between them. This CDR3 is built from 13 residues. In germline, CDR1 is KGHSH, CDR2 LQKENI. The CDR3 bases are TGTGCCAGCTCACCGCTAGCGCGAACTGAGCAGTTCTTC. Protein: CASSPLARTEQFF.

The V call is TRBV5-6, the J call TRBJ2-5; 7 nucleotides align to TRBD1. The junction had 8 bases not matched to a gene; V was cut back by 3 bases and J by 0 bases. Per the germline V gene, CDR1 is SGHDT and CDR2 is YYEEEE. This CDR3 is 16 amino acids long. Here the CDR3 DNA reads TGTGCCAGCAGCTCTCGGACAGGCTGGTACCAAGAGACCCAGTACTTC. Its translation is CASSSRTGWYQETQYF.

The chain uses TRBV28 and TRBJ2-7, with 7 bases that match TRBD1. The CDR3 consists of 15 residues. Germline loops: CDR1 MDHEN, CDR2 SYDVKM. Trimming took 5 bases from V and 5 from J; bases not matched to a gene: 12. In nucleotides, the CDR3 is TGTGCCAGCAGTACCCCCGACAGGGCTGTAAACGAGCAGTACTTC. This codes for CASSTPDRAVNEQYF.

The gene calls are TRBV6-5 and TRBJ1-5; 7 bases fit TRBD1. V was pared by 7 bases and J by 3 bases, with 9 bases of the junction left unmatched. The CDR3 is 15 amino acids. From germline, CDR1 is MNHEY and CDR2 SVGAGI. This chain's CDR3 is CASTFTGVLNQPQHF. The CDR3 nucleotides read TGTGCCAGCACCTTTACAGGGGTCCTCAATCAGCCCCAGCATTTT.

In this sample, this clone turned up a few times. The rearrangement links TRBV5-4 to TRBJ1-1, with a weak D call TRBD1 (5 bases). Looked up from germline, CDR1 is SGHNT and CDR2 is YYREEE (reference sequence). The CDR3 spans 14 residues. V gave up 4 bases and J gave up 0 bases, with 10 bases separating them. Here the CDR3 reads CASSRGALNTEAFF. DNA of the CDR3: TGTGCCAGCAGCCGTGGGGCCTTGAACACTGAAGCTTTCTTT.

The V call is TRBV7-3, the J call TRBJ2-5; TRBD2 matches at 8 bases. With 6 bases clipped from V and 3 bases from J, the junction kept 3 bases outside the gene matches. This CDR3 comprises 13 residues. In germline, CDR1 is SGHTA, CDR2 FQGTGA. The DNA for the CDR3 is TGTGCCAGCAGGGGGACTAGTAAAGAGACCCAGTACTTC. Its translation is CASRGTSKETQYF.